The T cell receptor (beta chain) under discussion was sequenced for a study of T-cell reconstitution after alpha-beta-depleted transplantation in children. Molecular barcoding with unique molecular identifiers was used for the TCRbeta library. Via MiXCR, TCRdb re-called the PCR reads, giving one row per CDR3 protein. The data hold approximately 420,000 distinct CDR3 sequences, with approximately 11% observed a single time. This clonotype was counted between two and nine times. V shed 4 bases and J 4 bases; nucleotides not matched to a gene: 4. Per germline, CDR1 SGHRS and CDR2 YFSETQ. The CDR3 consists of 14 residues.

V gene TRBV5-1 combines with J gene TRBJ2-3; 9 nucleotides line up with TRBD1. This receptor was identified in a human donor who donated a stem cell graft to a child with acute myeloid leukemia. Sample: PBMCs from the stem cell graft donor, taken from the stem cell graft. The CDR3 DNA follows: TGCGCCAGCAGCCGGACAGGGGCGGCAGATACGCAGTATTTT. Translation gives CASSRTGAADTQYF.